These T cell receptor beta chains were read from a single sample in a study of vaccination and CD4 T cells after COVID-19. These receptors' targets are unknown. TCRdb recomputed calls from the PCR reads with MiXCR, one row per CDR3 protein. The table shows 13,000 or so distinct CDR3 sequences, with around 26% occurring only once. Sample: CD4+ T cells from blood, cultured in vitro. All receptors derive from a human donor who had recovered from COVID-19. The CDR3 runs from the conserved cysteine through the conserved F or W. D genes are given only for firm matches. Clone size is stated in some rows and not others, as once, few, many or a class when expanded.

v_call	j_call	cdr3_length	d_call	clone_size	cdr3_aa	cdr3_nt
TRBV12-3/TRBV12-4	TRBJ2-5	18	TRBD2	few	CASSFWGTSGGFQETQYF	TGTGCCAGCAGTTTTTGGGGTACTAGCGGGGGTTTTCAAGAGACCCAGTACTTC
TRBV14	TRBJ1-1	12	.	.	CASSQVGGEAFF	TGTGCCAGCAGCCAGGTAGGGGGAGAAGCTTTCTTT
TRBV6-1	TRBJ2-2	17	.	few	CASSPRRRGPNTGELFF	TGTGCCAGCAGTCCGCGGCGCAGGGGACCGAACACCGGGGAGCTGTTTTTT
TRBV4-1	TRBJ2-2	15	.	few	CASSRPGGGREELFF	TGCGCCAGCAGCCGGCCCGGAGGGGGGCGCGAGGAGCTGTTTTTT
TRBV12-3/TRBV12-4	TRBJ2-7	14	TRBD2	few	CASSFGGDSYEQYF	TGTGCCAGCAGTTTTGGGGGGGATTCCTACGAGCAGTACTTC
TRBV7-9	TRBJ1-1	13	.	few	CASSLDLNTEAFF	TGTGCCAGCAGCTTAGATTTGAACACTGAAGCTTTCTTT
TRBV24-1	TRBJ2-3	17	TRBD1	.	CATSDPALDRGADTQYF	TGTGCCACCAGTGACCCAGCCCTCGACAGGGGCGCAGATACGCAGTATTTT
TRBV20-1	TRBJ1-1	16	.	.	CSARDRGGPQNTEAFF	TGCAGTGCTAGAGATCGGGGAGGGCCCCAGAACACTGAAGCTTTCTTT
TRBV7-8	TRBJ2-3	16	.	few	CASSPRALIAADTQYF	TGTGCCAGCAGCCCTCGGGCCCTAATAGCTGCAGATACGCAGTATTTT
TRBV29-1	TRBJ1-1	17	.	.	CSVEDFGGQTVVTEAFF	TGCAGCGTTGAAGATTTTGGAGGGCAGACGGTCGTCACTGAAGCTTTCTTT
TRBV4-1	TRBJ1-1	16	.	.	CASSHPMGGLNTEAFF	TGCGCCAGCAGCCATCCTATGGGGGGCCTCAACACTGAAGCTTTCTTT
TRBV24-1	TRBJ1-1	12	.	few	CATSEGGGEAFF	TGTGCCACCAGTGAGGGGGGAGGTGAAGCTTTCTTT
TRBV7-2	TRBJ1-1	13	.	few	CASSPIIPTEAFF	TGTGCCAGCAGCCCCATCATCCCCACTGAAGCTTTCTTT
TRBV2	TRBJ1-5	13	.	.	CASRSDSNQPQHF	TGTGCCAGCAGATCGGACAGCAATCAGCCCCAGCATTTT
TRBV20-1	TRBJ1-2	13	TRBD1	.	CSAIDRVRNGYTF	TGCAGTGCTATTGACAGGGTGCGAAATGGCTACACCTTC
TRBV5-6	TRBJ1-2	15	.	.	CASRSGNTGIYGYTF	TGTGCCAGCAGGTCGGGGAACACAGGGATCTATGGCTACACCTTC
TRBV5-5	TRBJ1-5	13	.	.	CASSPDSNQPQHF	TGTGCCAGCAGCCCCGATAGCAATCAGCCCCAGCATTTT
TRBV6-1	TRBJ1-1	14	.	.	CASIGSLSNTEAFF	TGTGCCAGCATAGGGTCACTGTCGAACACTGAAGCTTTCTTT
TRBV16	TRBJ1-4	14	.	.	CASSRTGKPEKLFF	TGTGCCAGCAGCCGAACCGGGAAACCCGAAAAACTGTTTTTT
TRBV11-3	TRBJ1-1	16	TRBD1	.	CASSFTGQAGWTEAFF	TGTGCCAGCAGCTTCACAGGACAGGCGGGTTGGACTGAAGCTTTCTTT
TRBV2	TRBJ1-4	12	.	.	CASSQHSEKLFF	TGTGCCAGCAGTCAACACAGCGAAAAACTGTTTTTT
TRBV6-2/TRBV6-3	TRBJ1-5	18	.	few	CASSYGVAGGNSNQPQHF	TGTGCCAGCAGTTACGGGGTGGCGGGGGGTAATAGCAATCAGCCCCAGCATTTT
TRBV20-1	TRBJ2-3	16	.	few	CSARDPPPGGTDTQYF	TGCAGTGCTAGAGACCCTCCTCCAGGCGGCACAGATACGCAGTATTTT
TRBV12-5	TRBJ1-1	14	.	.	CASGLSTNRVEAFF	TGTGCTAGTGGTTTGTCAACTAACAGGGTTGAAGCTTTCTTT
TRBV5-1	TRBJ1-5	14	.	.	CASSLDYSNQPQHF	TGCGCCAGCAGCTTGGACTATAGCAATCAGCCCCAGCATTTT
TRBV23-1	TRBJ1-4	16	TRBD1	.	CASSHPRDRENEKLFF	TGCGCCAGCAGTCATCCTCGGGACAGGGAGAATGAAAAACTGTTTTTT
TRBV7-2	TRBJ1-5	15	.	few	CASSLVAGSNQPQHF	TGTGCCAGCAGCTTAGTCGCGGGTAGCAATCAGCCCCAGCATTTT
TRBV19	TRBJ1-2	15	.	few	CASITSAGDNYGYTF	TGTGCCAGCATAACCAGCGCCGGGGATAACTATGGCTACACCTTC
TRBV7-9	TRBJ1-2	15	TRBD1	.	CASSPISTGDYGYTF	TGTGCCAGCAGCCCAATCTCGACAGGGGACTATGGCTACACCTTC
TRBV30	TRBJ1-2	14	TRBD1	few	CAWGGTVANYGYTF	TGTGCCTGGGGGGGGACAGTTGCTAACTATGGCTACACCTTC
TRBV5-4	TRBJ1-2	15	TRBD1	few	CASSYRPDRGYGYTF	TGTGCCAGCAGCTATCGCCCGGACAGGGGCTACGGCTACACCTTC
TRBV7-8	TRBJ1-1	12	.	few	CASRGRGGEAFF	TGTGCCAGCAGGGGAAGAGGGGGAGAAGCTTTCTTT
TRBV30	TRBJ2-2	13	.	.	CAWSVLGTGELFF	TGTGCCTGGAGTGTACTAGGGACCGGGGAGCTGTTTTTT
TRBV18	TRBJ1-1	16	.	few	CASSPPLVGRQTEAFF	TGTGCCAGCTCACCTCCCCTCGTGGGACGGCAGACTGAAGCTTTCTTT
TRBV7-8	TRBJ2-7	14	TRBD1	.	CASSAQQGLYEQYF	TGTGCCAGCAGCGCTCAACAGGGGCTCTACGAGCAGTACTTC
TRBV14	TRBJ2-1	15	.	.	CASSQESSGDNEQFF	TGTGCCAGCAGCCAAGAATCTTCAGGGGACAATGAGCAGTTCTTC
TRBV9	TRBJ2-2	14	TRBD1	few	CASSVGQATGELFF	TGTGCCAGCAGCGTGGGACAGGCTACCGGGGAGCTGTTTTTT
TRBV4-1	TRBJ1-4	13	.	.	CATNRRFNEKLFF	TGCGCCACAAACAGGAGGTTTAATGAAAAACTGTTTTTT
TRBV7-6	TRBJ1-6	15	.	medium-sized	CASSLRGADVSPLHF	TGTGCCAGCAGCTTAAGGGGGGCGGACGTTTCACCCCTCCACTTT
TRBV4-1	TRBJ1-2	16	.	.	CASSNWGRDYNYGYTF	TGCGCCAGCAGCAACTGGGGTAGGGATTATAACTATGGCTACACCTTC
TRBV11-2	TRBJ1-3	15	.	.	CASSPRTADGNTIYF	TGTGCCAGCAGCCCCCGAACTGCGGATGGAAACACCATATATTTT
TRBV6-2/TRBV6-3	TRBJ1-6	15	TRBD1	few	CASRVDRGEYSPLHF	TGTGCCAGCAGGGTGGACAGGGGAGAATATTCACCCCTCCACTTT
TRBV30	TRBJ1-3	15	.	.	CAWSVVKGSGNTIYF	TGTGCCTGGAGTGTAGTCAAAGGGTCTGGAAACACCATATATTTT
TRBV30	TRBJ2-2	14	.	few	CALGPTESTGELFF	TGTGCCTTGGGCCCGACGGAATCCACCGGGGAGCTGTTTTTT
TRBV27	TRBJ1-5	14	TRBD1	.	CASSRGQGNQPQHF	TGTGCCAGCAGTCGAGGACAGGGCAATCAGCCCCAGCATTTT